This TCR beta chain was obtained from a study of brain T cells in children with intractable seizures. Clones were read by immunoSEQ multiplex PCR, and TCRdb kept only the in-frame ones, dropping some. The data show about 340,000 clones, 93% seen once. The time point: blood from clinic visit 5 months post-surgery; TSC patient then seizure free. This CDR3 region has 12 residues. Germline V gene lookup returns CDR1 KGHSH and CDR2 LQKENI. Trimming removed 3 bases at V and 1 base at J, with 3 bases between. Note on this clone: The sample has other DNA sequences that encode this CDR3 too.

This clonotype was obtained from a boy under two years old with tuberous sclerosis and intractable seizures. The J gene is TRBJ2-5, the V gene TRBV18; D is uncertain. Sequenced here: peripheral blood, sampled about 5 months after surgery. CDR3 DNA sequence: TGTGCCAGCTCACCTCTCCAAGAGACCCAGTACTTC. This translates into CASSPLQETQYF. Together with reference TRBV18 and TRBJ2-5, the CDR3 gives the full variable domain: NAGVMQNPRHLVRRRGQEARLRCSPMKGHSHVYWYRQLPEEGLKFMVYLQKENIIDESGMPKERFSAEFPKEGPSILRIQQVVRGDSAAYFCASSPLQETQYFGPGTRLLVL.